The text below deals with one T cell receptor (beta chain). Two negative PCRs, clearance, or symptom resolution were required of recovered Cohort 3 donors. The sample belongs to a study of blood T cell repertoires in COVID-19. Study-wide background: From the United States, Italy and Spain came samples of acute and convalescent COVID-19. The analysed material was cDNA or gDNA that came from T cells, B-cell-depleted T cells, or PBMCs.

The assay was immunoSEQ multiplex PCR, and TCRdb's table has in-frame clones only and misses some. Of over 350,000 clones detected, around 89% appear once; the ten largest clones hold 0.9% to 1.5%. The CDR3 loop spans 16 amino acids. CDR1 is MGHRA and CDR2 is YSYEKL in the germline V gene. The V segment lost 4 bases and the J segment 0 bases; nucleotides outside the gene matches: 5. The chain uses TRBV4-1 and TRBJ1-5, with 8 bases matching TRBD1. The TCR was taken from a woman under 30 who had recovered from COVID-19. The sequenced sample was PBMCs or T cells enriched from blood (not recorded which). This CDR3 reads CASSPRDRSSNQPQHF. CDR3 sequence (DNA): TGCGCCAGCAGCCCCCGGGACAGGTCTAGCAATCAGCCCCAGCATTTT.